The next 15 T cell receptor beta chains were all read from a single sample in a study of T cell changes during pregnancy in multiple sclerosis. Measured with immunoSEQ multiplex PCR; TCRdb has only the in-frame clones, and not every one. Among 40,000 to 65,000 clones listed, almost 95% were seen once. The sample consisted of CD4+ T cells from peripheral blood mononuclear cells, taken in the third trimester of pregnancy. The source is a female donor with multiple sclerosis, enrolled in a pregnancy study.

The chain uses TRBV5-1 and TRBJ1-4; D gene ambiguous. Looked up from germline, CDR1 is SGHRS and CDR2 is YFSETQ. The V end lost 0 bases, the J end lost 5 bases, and 11 bases lay between the germline ends. CDR3 length: 15 residues. CDR3 coding DNA: TGCGCCAGCAGCTTGGCTGGGCCCAGAAATGAAAAACTGTTTTTT. Translation: CASSLAGPRNEKLFF.

V gene TRBV6-1 combines with J gene TRBJ2-7; 8 bases agree with TRBD2. CDR3 length: 13 residues. CDR1 and CDR2 from the germline V gene are MNHNS and SASEGT. With 8 bases clipped from V and 3 bases from J, the junction kept 6 bases outside the gene matches. The CDR3, as DNA: TGTGCCAGCGGACTAGCTCCAAACTACGAGCAGTACTTC. This encodes CASGLAPNYEQYF.

The chain carries TRBV28 and TRBJ2-7, with TRBD1 matching over 7 bases. V lost 3 bases and J lost 2; bases outside the gene matches: 13. The CDR3 covers 17 residues. Germline V gene sequence: CDR1 MDHEN, CDR2 SYDVKM. CDR3 nucleotide sequence: TGTGCCAGCAGTTTCTTAGTTCGTGGGGGACAGACCTACGAGCAGTACTTC. Protein: CASSFLVRGGQTYEQYF.

The chain carries TRBV6-5 and TRBJ2-4; TRBD2 matches at 10 bases. The ends lost 2 bases at V and 7 bases at J; junction bases unmatched: 5. Germline CDR1 is MNHEY and CDR2 is SVGAGI. This CDR3 is built from 15 residues. The CDR3 region has the DNA TGTGCCAGCAGTTACCAGCGGGGGGGCCGGAACATTCAGTACTTC. Translating gives CASSYQRGGRNIQYF.

The chain recombines TRBV30 with TRBJ1-1; no definite D call. CDR1 and CDR2 from the germline V gene are GTSNPN and SVGIG (reference sequence). The CDR3 length is 11 residues. Trimming stripped 5 bases from V and 6 bases from J, with 10 bases between. CDR3: CAWGALSEAFF. As DNA, the CDR3 is TGTGCCTGGGGTGCCCTGTCTGAAGCTTTCTTT.

The chain has TRBV20-1 and TRBJ2-5; no definite D call. This CDR3 has 11 residues. Per germline, CDR1 DFQATT and CDR2 SNEGSKA (reference sequence). The germline V and J ends were trimmed by 2 bases and 12 bases, with 13 bases remaining between them. This CDR3 is CSARTPGQEYF. The CDR3 DNA follows: TGCAGTGCTAGAACCCCCGGCCAGGAGTACTTC.

This sequence joins TRBV5-1 and TRBJ2-7; 10 nucleotides match TRBD2. Germline V lookup: CDR1 SGHRS, CDR2 YFSETQ. V trimming: 5 bases; J trimming: 5 bases; junction bases outside the gene matches: 10. The CDR3 covers 15 residues. The CDR3 DNA follows: TGCGCCAGCAGGGATGATCGGACTAGCGGAAACGAGCAGTACTTC. This gives the protein CASRDDRTSGNEQYF.

V gene TRBV30 combines with J gene TRBJ2-1; 10 nucleotides line up with TRBD2. The CDR3 sequence is 14 residues long. The V and J ends lost 5 bases and 10 bases, in that order; junction bases with no gene match: 11. Germline V gives CDR1 GTSNPN, CDR2 SVGIG (reference sequence). CDR3 DNA: TGTGCCTGGGGGGCGGGAGGAGCGGGAGGGGAGCAGTTCTTC. Protein product: CAWGAGGAGGEQFF. Variable domain in full (rest from reference TRBV30 and TRBJ2-1): SQTIHQWPATLVQPVGSPLSLECTVEGTSNPNLYWYRQAAGRGLQLLFYSVGIGQISSEVPQNLSASRPQDRQFILSSKKLLLSDSGFYLCAWGAGGAGGEQFFGPGTRLTVL.

CDR3 sequence (DNA): TGTGCCAGCAGTGGACTAGCGGGGGGGCGAGATACGCAGTATTTT. Translated: CASSGLAGGRDTQYF. The chain employs TRBV6-1 and TRBJ2-3; 14 positions match TRBD2. The CDR3 length is 15 residues. The germline V gene has CDR1 MNHNS and CDR2 SASEGT. The junction had 2 bases not matched to a gene; V was cut back by 4 bases and J by 5 bases.

The CDR3 nucleotides are TGTGCCAGCAGCGCCTACAGGGGCGCAAATGAAAAACTGTTTTTT. This codes for CASSAYRGANEKLFF. The V gene is TRBV11-2, the J gene TRBJ1-4; TRBD1 matches 7 bases. The germline gives CDR1 SGHAT, CDR2 FQNNGV. The J segment lost 5 bases and the V segment lost 5 bases, leaving 8 bases of the junction unmatched. The CDR3 loop spans 15 amino acids.

This clone showed up just once. V gene TRBV13 combines with J gene TRBJ2-6; weak D call: TRBD1 (5 bases). The germline gives CDR1 PRHDT, CDR2 FYEKMQ (reference sequence). Trimming took 7 bases from V and 1 from J, leaving 17 bases between them. This CDR3 comprises 17 residues. The CDR3 loop reads CASNRSPGGSGANVLTF. In nucleotides, the CDR3 is TGTGCCAGCAACAGGAGCCCCGGCGGATCTGGGGCCAACGTCCTGACTTTC. Combining the CDR3 with reference TRBV13 and TRBJ2-6 gives the whole variable domain AAGVIQSPRHLIKEKRETATLKCYPIPRHDTVYWYQQGPGQDPQFLISFYEKMQSDKGSIPDRFSAQQFSDYHSELNMSSLELGDSALYFCASNRSPGGSGANVLTFGAGSRLTVL.

The rearrangement links TRBV30 to TRBJ1-2; TRBD1 might be the D (6 bases). Germline assignment: CDR1 GTSNPN and CDR2 SVGIG (reference sequence). The germline V and J ends were trimmed by 4 bases and 7 bases, with 10 bases remaining between them. The length of the CDR3 is 11 residues. CDR3 bases: TGTGCCTGGAACAGGGCGAGTGGCTACACCTTC. It translates to CAWNRASGYTF.

The rearrangement links TRBV7-2 to TRBJ2-5; weak D call: TRBD2 (7 bases). V shed 2 bases and J shed 5 bases, with 15 bases lying between them. This CDR3 contains 15 residues. Per germline, CDR1 SGHTA and CDR2 FQGNSA. The CDR3 here is CASSLSGGLQETQYF. Written as DNA, the CDR3 is TGTGCCAGCAGCTTATCGGGGGGCCTCCAGGAGACCCAGTACTTC.

This clone occurred once. The rearrangement uses TRBV18 and TRBJ1-1; TRBD1 is a possible D gene (5 bases). V lost 5 bases and J 1 base, leaving 8 bases between the germline ends. The CDR3 is 13 amino acids. CDR1 is KGHSH, CDR2 LQKENI, per germline. This CDR3 reads CASSAGGNTEAFF. The CDR3 nucleotides are TGTGCCAGCTCAGCCGGGGGGAACACTGAAGCTTTCTTT.

The chain joins TRBV2 to TRBJ2-7, with 7 bases that match TRBD1. The CDR3 is 13 amino acids. V gave up 8 bases and J gave up 2 bases; unmatched junction bases: 6. The germline V gene has CDR1 SNHLY and CDR2 FYNNEI. CDR3 coding DNA: TGTGCCAGCTGTGGGGACAGCACCTACGAGCAGTACTTC. Its translation: CASCGDSTYEQYF.